Reported below is one TCR beta chain. As yet, its antigen is unknown. One entry per CDR3 protein results from TCRdb running MiXCR on the reads. Among hundreds of thousands of distinct CDR3 sequences listed, about 39% were seen once. The data stem from a study of T cell repertoires in cytomegalovirus infection. Background on the study: Well-studied HLA-B-restricted CMV epitopes were used in the study alongside recently identified HLA-C-restricted ones. Evidence of both CMV infection and a matching HLA type came from public TCR beta signatures.

Regarding the study as a whole: HLA-C-restricted CMV clonotypes gave the most frequent clonotype in two of eight donors. Totalled public TCR beta family frequency picked out people who carried CMV plus the relevant HLA.

The CDR3 is made up of 15 amino acids. With 3 bases clipped from V and 2 bases from J, the junction kept 7 bases outside the gene matches. Germline lookup yields CDR1 MNHEY and CDR2 SVGEGT. Sequencing used cultured PBMCs, obtained from culture after CMV antigen stimulation. The receptor was isolated from a human donor in good health (CMV status not recorded). Some clones in this sample may be carry-over from other donors' samples. The chain employs TRBV6-2 or TRBV6-3 and TRBJ2-7, with 7 bases that match TRBD2. This CDR3 reads CASSYGRAATYEQYF. Here the CDR3 DNA reads TGTGCCAGCAGTTATGGGAGGGCAGCTACCTACGAGCAGTACTTC.